This record covers a single TCR beta chain. This sample is drawn from a study of blood T cell repertoires in COVID-19. Study-wide background: From T cells, B-cell-depleted T cells, or PBMCs came the material, which was cDNA or gDNA.

Trimming took off 4 bases at V and 8 bases at J, with 15 bases between the two ends. CDR1 and CDR2 (germline): KGHSH, LQKENI. This CDR3 has 14 residues. Here immunoSEQ multiplex PCR was the method, and the copy in TCRdb shows in-frame clones only, minus some. The table records more than 150,000 clones, over 75% of them present only once. The sequenced sample consisted of PBMCs or T cells enriched from blood (not recorded which). The chain is built from TRBV18 and TRBJ1-5; the D gene is possibly TRBD1 (5 bases). This clonotype originated in a woman between 50 and 59 years old who had recovered from COVID-19. DNA of the CDR3: TGTGCCAGCTCACAGGGCCCAGGGTTGGAGCCCCAGCATTTT. Translation: CASSQGPGLEPQHF. Full variable domain (rest looked up from reference TRBV18 and TRBJ1-5): NAGVMQNPRHLVRRRGQEARLRCSPMKGHSHVYWYRQLPEEGLKFMVYLQKENIIDESGMPKERFSAEFPKEGPSILRIQQVVRGDSAAYFCASSQGPGLEPQHFGDGTRLSIL.